This TCR beta chain was sequenced for a study of blood T cell repertoires in COVID-19. Study at large: The United States, Italy and Spain supplied acute and convalescent COVID-19 samples. T cells, B-cell-depleted T cells, or PBMCs provided the cDNA or gDNA that served as material.

The V gene's germline CDR1 is SGDLS and CDR2 YYNGEE. The CDR3 is 14 amino acids. V lost 0 bases and J lost 9, with 13 bases in between. In the source study's methods: Amplification with reference gene primers provided the estimates of nucleated cell counts. The protocol was immunoSEQ multiplex PCR, while the TCRdb copy is restricted to in-frame clones and leaves out a portion. From that table come the V and J calls and clone size; the DNA was used to work out D and trimming. Among some 100,000 clones listed, 90% were seen once. This sequence joins TRBV9 and TRBJ1-5; perhaps TRBD1 as D (6 bases). Sequencing was carried out using peripheral blood. This clonotype originated in a man over 45 with acute or convalescent COVID-19. The CDR3 is CASSVGDTSTPQHF. The CDR3 DNA sequence: TGTGCCAGCAGCGTAGGGGACACCAGCACGCCCCAGCATTTT.